This T cell receptor (beta chain) was sequenced for a study of T-cell memory formation after mild COVID-19. This clonotype was seen only a few times. TCRdb called the 5' RACE reads again in MiXCR, with one record for every CDR3 protein. The table has approximately 150,000 distinct CDR3 sequences, 6% to 6.5% seen once. Sequenced material: PBMCs or a T cell subset sorted from them (not recorded which). The receptor was derived from an adult woman who had mild COVID-19 (a few samples of this study predate the infection). Cell type and time point are not known.

In DNA form, the CDR3 reads TGTGCCAGCAGTCGCGCCCGACATGGGCAGGGAGCTTTCTTT. This encodes CASSRARHGQGAFF. V usage is TRBV6-5 and J usage is TRBJ1-1; maybe TRBD1 (5 bases). The V gene's germline CDR1 is MNHEY and CDR2 SVGAGI. The V gene lost 5 bases and the J gene lost 10 bases, with 20 bases spanning the gap. This CDR3 has 14 amino acids.